These 30 T cell receptor beta chains share one sample of origin, sequenced in a study of blood T cell repertoires in COVID-19. Repertoires were generated with immunoSEQ multiplex PCR, while TCRdb's copy carries only in-frame clones and drops some. The sample has fewer than 250,000 clones, 87% seen once. Sequencing used PBMCs or T cells enriched from blood (not recorded which). The origin of the receptors is a man aged 30 to 39 in a cohort exposed to, infected with or recovered from COVID-19 (not recorded which).

This clone is a singleton in its sample. This chain connects TRBV27 to TRBJ1-2; 8 bases agree with TRBD1. The CDR3 covers 20 residues. V dropped 3 bases and J dropped 4; count of bases not matched to a gene: 22. CDR1 and CDR2 (germline): MNHEY, SMNVEV (reference sequence). The CDR3 coding sequence is TGTGCCAGCAGTTTTAGGCTAAGGGACAGGAGGAAGGACCGATTCTATGGCTACACCTTC. It encodes CASSFRLRDRRKDRFYGYTF.

V gene TRBV9 combines with J gene TRBJ2-3; 8 bases map to TRBD1. Germline loops: CDR1 SGDLS, CDR2 YYNGEE. Trimming at V came to 3 bases and at J to 0 bases, leaving 9 bases not matched to a gene. CDR3 length equals 17 residues. The CDR3 region is CASSDWTGTSSTDTQYF. The DNA for the CDR3 is TGTGCCAGCAGCGACTGGACAGGGACCTCTAGCACAGATACGCAGTATTTT. The variable domain in full, with the rest retrieved from reference TRBV9 and TRBJ2-3, is DSGVTQTPKHLITATGQRVTLRCSPRSGDLSVYWYQQSLDQGLQFLIQYYNGEERAKGNILERFSAQQFPDLHSELNLSSLELGDSALYFCASSDWTGTSSTDTQYFGPGTRLTVL.

There are a few counts of this clone. The chain carries TRBV4-1 and TRBJ2-2, with D possibly matching TRBD2 (5 bases). Trimming pared 0 bases from V and 0 bases from J, leaving 14 bases between. This CDR3 is 18 amino acids long. The germline V gene encodes CDR1 MGHRA and CDR2 YSYEKL. The CDR3 loop is CASSQEGWGESNTGELFF. DNA for the CDR3: TGCGCCAGCAGCCAAGAGGGTTGGGGAGAGTCGAACACCGGGGAGCTGTTTTTT.

The rearrangement links TRBV27 to TRBJ1-1; perhaps TRBD1 as D (5 bases). CDR1 is MNHEY and CDR2 is SMNVEV in the germline V gene (reference sequence). V gave up 7 bases and J gave up 5 bases, with 17 bases separating them. The CDR3 runs to 14 residues. The CDR3 region is CASTRGGRQTEAFF. The CDR3, as DNA: TGTGCCAGCACCCGGGGGGGTAGGCAGACTGAAGCTTTCTTT.

The chain recombines TRBV24-1 with TRBJ1-6, with D perhaps TRBD1 (5 bases). Germline CDR1 reads KGHDR; CDR2 reads SFDVKD. V lost 3 bases to trimming and J lost 10 bases, with 6 bases between them. This CDR3 has 12 residues. The chain's CDR3 is CATSDGGSPLHF. The CDR3 DNA is TGTGCCACCAGTGATGGGGGGTCACCCCTCCACTTT.

This chain links TRBV27 with TRBJ2-3; 7 bases agree with TRBD2. Trimming at V came to 6 bases and at J to 2 bases, leaving 11 bases not matched to a gene. The CDR3 is made up of 16 amino acids. CDR1 is MNHEY and CDR2 is SMNVEV in the germline V gene (reference sequence). The CDR3 DNA sequence: TGTGCCAGCAGCCCTATTAGCGGGCGGGACACAGATACGCAGTATTTT. It translates to CASSPISGRDTDTQYF.

The chain links TRBV28 to TRBJ2-4, with D hard to call. Trimming pared 10 bases from V and 0 bases from J, leaving 10 bases between. Germline V lookup: CDR1 MDHEN, CDR2 SYDVKM. The CDR3 is made up of 13 amino acids. CDR3 sequence (DNA): TGTGCCACCCAGGCGAGAGCCAAAAACATTCAGTACTTC. Protein sequence: CATQARAKNIQYF.

J is TRBJ2-1 and V is TRBV7-2; the match to TRBD1 covers 7 bases. Germline lookup yields CDR1 SGHTA and CDR2 FQGNSA. The V gene end was trimmed by 0 bases and the J gene end by 5 bases; junction bases not matched to a gene: 4. The CDR3 consists of 15 residues. CDR3: CASSLAPGQNNEQFF. The CDR3 bases are TGTGCCAGCAGCTTAGCGCCGGGACAGAACAATGAGCAGTTCTTC.

The rearrangement uses TRBV28 and TRBJ2-7; 8 bases are a match to TRBD1. V was clipped by 8 bases and J by 0 bases; unmatched bases: 6. CDR1 MDHEN and CDR2 SYDVKM come from the germline V gene. This CDR3 contains 14 residues. The CDR3 DNA sequence: TGTGCCAGCGTGACAGGGGCAAACTCCTACGAGCAGTACTTC. Its protein product is CASVTGANSYEQYF.

This sequence joins TRBV10-3 and TRBJ1-1; 9 bases align to TRBD1. The length of the CDR3 is 13 residues. CDR1 and CDR2 (germline): ENHRY, SYGVKD. Trimming took 8 bases from V and 4 from J; bases not matched to a gene: 5. This chain's CDR3 is CAISTGGSTEAFF. In DNA, the CDR3 is TGTGCCATCTCGACAGGGGGATCCACTGAAGCTTTCTTT.

This chain joins TRBV6-5 and TRBJ1-6; TRBD1 is a possible D gene (6 bases). V was shortened by 0 bases and J by 5 bases, with 8 bases between the two germline ends. Germline V gives CDR1 MNHEY, CDR2 SVGAGI. The CDR3 extends over 15 amino acids. The CDR3 nucleotides are TGTGCCAGCAGTTACTCCGGGACAAATAATTCACCCCTCCACTTT. This codes for CASSYSGTNNSPLHF.

The rearrangement uses TRBV9 and TRBJ1-5, with D maybe TRBD1 (5 bases). Trimming pared 5 bases from V and 3 bases from J, leaving 21 bases between. The CDR3 contains 17 residues. Germline V lookup: CDR1 SGDLS, CDR2 YYNGEE. The CDR3 loop reads CASRLGLLGQFNQPQHF. The CDR3 nucleotides are TGTGCCAGCAGACTGGGGTTGTTGGGGCAGTTCAATCAGCCCCAGCATTTT.

The chain couples TRBV12-2 to TRBJ1-3; TRBD1 was called by the table and not checked on the DNA. TRBV12-2 is an annotated pseudogene. The CDR3 loop spans 18 amino acids. The CDR3 DNA follows: TGTGCAAGTCGCTTAGTAAGGACAGGGGATGCCGGTGGAAACACCATATATTTT. This encodes CASRLVRTGDAGGNTIYF.

On this clone: The same CDR3 is also encoded by other DNA sequences in this sample. The chain employs TRBV5-1 and TRBJ1-6; D is possibly TRBD1 (6 bases). V lost 0 bases to trimming and J lost 5 bases, with 9 bases between them. This CDR3 has 15 residues. Germline values: CDR1 SGHRS, CDR2 YFSETQ. CDR3 in DNA: TGCGCCAGCAGCTTGGTGCCAGGGGATAATTCACCCCTCCACTTT. As protein: CASSLVPGDNSPLHF.

The chain employs TRBV6-2 or TRBV6-3 and TRBJ1-6, with 8 bases aligning to TRBD1. V shed 6 bases and J 0 bases; nucleotides not matched to a gene: 4. CDR3 size: 16 residues. The germline CDR1 and CDR2 sequences are MNHEY and SVGEGT. CDR3 residues: CASSRTGSSYNSPLHF. The CDR3 region has the DNA TGTGCCAGCAGCCGGACAGGGAGCTCCTATAATTCACCCCTCCACTTT.

This chain uses TRBV7-9 with TRBJ1-5; no definite D call. The CDR3 length is 12 residues. Trimming took off 6 bases at V and 5 bases at J, with 8 bases between the two ends. CDR1 and CDR2 from the germline V gene are SEHNR and FQNEAQ (reference sequence). The CDR3 nucleotides are TGTGCCAGCAGACAAGGAGATCAGCCCCAGCATTTT. Amino acid sequence: CASRQGDQPQHF. The full variable domain, its missing parts supplied by reference TRBV7-9 and TRBJ1-5, is DTGVSQNPRHKITKRGQNVTFRCDPISEHNRLYWYRQTLGQGPEFLTYFQNEAQLEKSRLLSDRFSAERPKGSFSTLEIQRTEQGDSAMYLCASRQGDQPQHFGDGTRLSIL.

The V call is TRBV6-4, the J call TRBJ2-7; 10 bases map to TRBD2. Germline assignment: CDR1 MRHNA and CDR2 SNTAGT. This CDR3 has 17 residues. V lost 4 bases, J lost 3 bases, and 12 bases stayed unmatched. This chain's CDR3 is CASSVNFSGTSDYEQYF. The CDR3 coding sequence is TGTGCCAGCAGTGTCAATTTTTCCGGGACTAGCGACTACGAGCAGTACTTC.

The V call is TRBV4-1, the J call TRBJ2-1, with a possible D match to TRBD2 (5 bases). Germline lookup yields CDR1 MGHRA and CDR2 YSYEKL. The ends were cut back, 7 bases at V and 5 bases at J, with 15 bases in the middle. CDR3 length equals 14 residues. Written as DNA, the CDR3 is TGCGCCAGCACCCACGGCGGGCAGAACAATGAGCAGTTCTTC. This codes for CASTHGGQNNEQFF.

The chain employs TRBV7-2 and TRBJ1-6, with 9 bases matching TRBD1. Germline V gene lookup returns CDR1 SGHTA and CDR2 FQGNSA. Trimming at V came to 5 bases and at J to 7 bases, leaving 6 bases not matched to a gene. The CDR3 is 15 amino acids. As DNA, the CDR3 is TGTGCCAGCAGCAACGGACAGGGGACGAATTCACCCCTCCACTTT. It is translated as CASSNGQGTNSPLHF.

DNA of the CDR3: TGTGCCAGCAGCTTAGCGGGAGACTTGCCGTATTTT. It specifies CASSLAGDLPYF. The rearrangement links TRBV11-2 to TRBJ2-3; D may be TRBD2 (6 bases). V lost 1 base and J lost 14, with 13 bases in between. The CDR3 is 12 residues long. Germline V gives CDR1 SGHAT, CDR2 FQNNGV.

This chain uses TRBV6-5 with TRBJ2-3; 7 bases are shared with TRBD1. V lost 8 bases and J lost 4; bases outside the gene matches: 9. The CDR3 is 14 amino acids. Germline CDR1 is MNHEY and CDR2 is SVGAGI. The CDR3 spells CASSTRGPPDTQYF. For the CDR3, the DNA is TGTGCCAGCTCCACAAGGGGGCCGCCAGATACGCAGTATTTT.

The CDR3 coding sequence is TGTGCCAGCAGCCGGGACAGGCTGAATTCACCCCTCCACTTT. Its protein is CASSRDRLNSPLHF. V is TRBV14 and J is TRBJ1-6, with 8 nucleotides matching TRBD1. Germline values: CDR1 SGHDN, CDR2 FVKESK. The V segment lost 4 bases and the J segment 7 bases; nucleotides outside the gene matches: 3. This CDR3 comprises 14 residues.

V usage is TRBV7-9 and J usage is TRBJ2-7; D remains unclear. Germline loops: CDR1 SEHNR, CDR2 FQNEAQ (reference sequence). Trimming took off 4 bases at V and 2 bases at J, with 6 bases between the two ends. CDR3 length: 12 amino acids. The CDR3 spells CASSYIPYEQYF. For the CDR3, the DNA is TGTGCCAGCAGCTACATTCCCTACGAGCAGTACTTC.

The rearrangement links TRBV27 to TRBJ1-1; 8 positions match TRBD1. This CDR3 is 14 amino acids long. V was clipped by 4 bases and J by 5 bases; unmatched bases: 6. Germline V gives CDR1 MNHEY, CDR2 SMNVEV (reference sequence). This CDR3 reads CASSSWTGRTEAFF. The CDR3 DNA reads TGTGCCAGCAGTTCATGGACAGGGCGGACTGAAGCTTTCTTT.

This chain links TRBV3-1 (or the pseudogene TRBV3-2) with TRBJ1-2; 7 bases are a match to TRBD1. The germline V gene encodes CDR1 LGHDT and CDR2 YNNKEL (reference sequence). CDR3 length: 14 residues. Trimming removed 6 bases from V and 8 bases from J; junction bases left unmatched: 12. CDR3 loop: CASRDHRGGLGYTF. CDR3 DNA sequence: TGTGCCAGCAGGGACCACAGGGGAGGTCTCGGCTACACCTTC.

In DNA, the CDR3 is TGTGCCAGCAGTCTAGCGGGATCTAGCACAGATACGCAGTATTTT. Protein: CASSLAGSSTDTQYF. The chain employs TRBV6-5 and TRBJ2-3; 9 bases line up with TRBD2. V was pared by 5 bases and J by 0 bases, with 3 bases of the junction left unmatched. The CDR3 is 15 residues long. Germline V gene data show CDR1 as MNHEY and CDR2 as SVGAGI.

The chain recombines TRBV3-1 (or the pseudogene TRBV3-2) with TRBJ1-2; 7 nucleotides agree with TRBD1. The CDR3 length is 16 residues. V dropped 4 bases and J dropped 5; count of bases not matched to a gene: 13. Germline CDR1 reads LGHDT; CDR2 reads YNNKEL (reference sequence). CDR3 loop: CASSPRLDREPYGYTF. CDR3 bases: TGTGCCAGCAGCCCTCGTCTTGACAGGGAACCTTATGGCTACACCTTC.

This clone has only one observation. This chain links TRBV19 with TRBJ1-5; 10 bases are a match to TRBD1. CDR1 is LNHDA, CDR2 SQIVND, per germline (reference sequence). This CDR3 region has 12 residues. Here the CDR3 DNA reads TGTGCTACCGGGACAGGGGACCAGCCCCAGCATTTT. It encodes CATGTGDQPQHF. Combining the CDR3 with reference TRBV19 and TRBJ1-5 gives the whole variable domain DGGITQSPKYLFRKEGQNVTLSCEQNLNHDAMYWYRQDPGQGLRLIYYSQIVNDFQKGDIAEGYSVSREKKESFPLTVTSAQKNPTAFYLCATGTGDQPQHFGDGTRLSIL.

The J gene is TRBJ2-4, the V gene TRBV27; D is unclear. Trimming took 4 bases from V and 3 from J, leaving 10 bases between them. The CDR3 totals 14 residues. The V gene's germline CDR1 is MNHEY and CDR2 SMNVEV (reference sequence). DNA of the CDR3: TGTGCCAGCAGTTATAGCCTTGACAAAAACATTCAGTACTTC. Its translation: CASSYSLDKNIQYF.

The chain is built from TRBV11-2 and TRBJ2-1, with D tentatively TRBD2 (6 bases). Germline V CDR1 and CDR2: SGHAT, FQNNGV. V shed 1 base and J shed 0 bases, with 13 bases lying between them. The CDR3 is made up of 17 amino acids. The CDR3 DNA follows: TGTGCCAGCAGCTTAGGGGCTATGACTAGCTCCTACAATGAGCAGTTCTTC. Amino acid sequence: CASSLGAMTSSYNEQFF.